This entry describes one T cell receptor (beta chain). This record belongs to a study of blood T cell repertoires in COVID-19. Looking at the study overall: Sites in the United States, Italy and Spain provided acute and convalescent COVID-19 samples.

Germline lookup yields CDR1 SGHTA and CDR2 FQGNSA. The CDR3 covers 14 residues. The ends were cut back, 4 bases at V and 5 bases at J, with 14 bases in the middle. Sequencing was performed with immunoSEQ multiplex PCR; in TCRdb, only in-frame clones are kept and a portion is missing. The sample contains about 100,000 clones, approximately 84% of which appear only once. This chain connects TRBV7-2 to TRBJ2-5; perhaps TRBD1 as D (6 bases). Sequenced material: peripheral blood. This clonotype originated in a man aged 35 to 55 with active or convalescent COVID-19. The CDR3 DNA reads TGTGCCAGCAGCTCAGGGGCCCCGGGGGAGACCCAGTACTTC. The encoded protein is CASSSGAPGETQYF.